This is a list of T cell receptor beta chains from one sample in a study of cytomegalovirus exposure and HLA in healthy donors. Generated by immunoSEQ multiplex PCR, the TCRdb table keeps only in-frame clones and is missing some. Seen here are about 63,000 clones, almost 75% observed once, and the top ten hold 5.4%. What was sequenced was PBMCs. The receptor set was obtained from a man aged 50-60 years in good health and CMV-seronegative. Both conserved end residues are part of each CDR3. Where a row states a size, it is once, few, many or the class of an expanded clone; other rows omit it.

clone size: few; V gene: TRBV9; CDR3 protein: CASSVTGCGYTF
clone size: NA; V gene: TRBV27; CDR3 protein: CASSPRDRGFGEAFF
clone size: few; V gene: TRBV2; CDR3 protein: CASIGGSYGYTF
clone size: NA; V gene: TRBV19; CDR3 protein: CASSTQPGQPQHF
clone size: few; V gene: TRBV11-2; CDR3 protein: CASSWEPLGLADLGYF
clone size: NA; V gene: TRBV6-1; CDR3 protein: CASTLTWGGEAAQYF
clone size: NA; V gene: TRBV27; CDR3 protein: CASSSGLLSGANVLTF
clone size: NA; V gene: TRBV7-9; CDR3 protein: CASSLAKATAYGYTF
clone size: NA; V gene: TRBV6-6; CDR3 protein: CASGQGAGEQYF
clone size: NA; V gene: TRBV7-2; CDR3 protein: CASARGLGTGNEKLFF
clone size: NA; V gene: TRBV9; CDR3 protein: CASSRNEKLFF
clone size: once; V gene: TRBV5-1; CDR3 protein: CASSPGRGPLTGELFF
clone size: NA; V gene: TRBV27; CDR3 protein: CASKRTGSIKATNEKLFF
clone size: NA; V gene: TRBV7-9; CDR3 protein: CASSPPGGDSPLHF
clone size: NA; V gene: TRBV7-2; CDR3 protein: CASSLWTQETQYF
clone size: NA; V gene: TRBV29-1; CDR3 protein: CSVEDDDWYLNEKLFF
clone size: once; V gene: TRBV9; CDR3 protein: CASSVGQGSAGSYNEQFF
clone size: NA; V gene: TRBV7-8; CDR3 protein: CASSPSSIEQYF
clone size: NA; V gene: TRBV13; CDR3 protein: CASSLGGLAGGSTYEQYF
clone size: few; V gene: TRBV30; CDR3 protein: CAWSAFQGAWNTEAFF
clone size: NA; V gene: TRBV7-9; CDR3 protein: CASSPTGGGYGYTF
clone size: NA; V gene: TRBV25-1; CDR3 protein: CASSAKGMNSPLHF
clone size: NA; V gene: TRBV2; CDR3 protein: CANRQGETDTQYF
clone size: NA; V gene: TRBV12-5; CDR3 protein: CASGLRQGATEAFF
clone size: NA; V gene: TRBV30; CDR3 protein: CAWSFFRGDDEAFF
clone size: NA; V gene: TRBV30; CDR3 protein: CAWTPLSAGVLNEQFF
clone size: NA; V gene: TRBV6-1; CDR3 protein: CATSGLSGEKLFF
clone size: NA; V gene: TRBV10-1; CDR3 protein: CASSEVGGDGTDTQYF
clone size: few; V gene: TRBV30; CDR3 protein: CAWSVWGSPNTEAFF
clone size: NA; V gene: TRBV19; CDR3 protein: CASSFRDSSYEQYF
clone size: few; V gene: TRBV7-3; CDR3 protein: CASSSGLAGAGTGELFF
clone size: few; V gene: TRBV30; CDR3 protein: CAWSVGQGRITYEQYF
clone size: NA; V gene: TRBV5-1; CDR3 protein: CASSYSSGSSTDTQYF
clone size: NA; V gene: TRBV18; CDR3 protein: CASSPGAISGNTIYF
clone size: NA; V gene: TRBV29-1; CDR3 protein: CSVDGQGGEQYF
clone size: NA; V gene: TRBV19; CDR3 protein: CASSMTQGIYGYTF
clone size: NA; V gene: TRBV19; CDR3 protein: CASSSGQARYRSGANVLTF
clone size: NA; V gene: TRBV30; CDR3 protein: CAWSVGTLSSYEQYF
clone size: NA; V gene: TRBV10-3; CDR3 protein: CAIIDFGQGQDGGSYEQYF
clone size: NA; V gene: TRBV7-2; CDR3 protein: CASSPYTGTGYQPQHF
clone size: NA; V gene: TRBV4-1; CDR3 protein: CASNPDGNSPLHF
clone size: NA; V gene: TRBV5-4; CDR3 protein: CASSLADTGTIYGYTF
clone size: NA; V gene: TRBV18; CDR3 protein: CASSPSQGADNSPLHF
clone size: few; V gene: TRBV18; CDR3 protein: CASSPPTDTGELFF
clone size: NA; V gene: TRBV5-4; CDR3 protein: CASSLVGSRLQTQYF
clone size: few; V gene: TRBV11-2; CDR3 protein: CASSPSPTGAIGYTF
clone size: NA; V gene: TRBV6-5; CDR3 protein: CASTYQDEAFF
clone size: NA; V gene: TRBV7-9; CDR3 protein: CASSPRLAGARETQYF
clone size: NA; V gene: TRBV11-3; CDR3 protein: CASSLEDNSPLHF
clone size: NA; V gene: TRBV9; CDR3 protein: CASSVGGFETQYF
clone size: NA; V gene: TRBV5-6; CDR3 protein: CASSETGPWGYTF
clone size: NA; V gene: TRBV9; CDR3 protein: CASSADLAGGPQRELFF
clone size: once; V gene: TRBV19; CDR3 protein: CASSPTSYTKNIQYF
clone size: NA; V gene: TRBV7-8; CDR3 protein: CASSLDGTGYVFGYTF